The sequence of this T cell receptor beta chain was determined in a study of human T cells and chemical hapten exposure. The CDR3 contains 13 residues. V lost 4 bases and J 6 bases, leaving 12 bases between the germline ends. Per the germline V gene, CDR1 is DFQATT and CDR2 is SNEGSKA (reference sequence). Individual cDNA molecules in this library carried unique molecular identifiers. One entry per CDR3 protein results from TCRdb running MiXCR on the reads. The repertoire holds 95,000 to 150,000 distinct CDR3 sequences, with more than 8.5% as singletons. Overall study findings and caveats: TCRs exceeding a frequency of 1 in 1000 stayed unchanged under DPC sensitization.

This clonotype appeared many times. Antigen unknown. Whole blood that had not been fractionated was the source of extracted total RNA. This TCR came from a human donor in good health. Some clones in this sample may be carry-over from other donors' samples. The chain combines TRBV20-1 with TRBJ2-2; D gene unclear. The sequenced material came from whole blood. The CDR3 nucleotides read TGCAGTGCTAACCACCTTCGAGCCGGGGAGCTGTTTTTT. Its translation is CSANHLRAGELFF.